Listed below are T cell receptor beta chains from one sample, sequenced in a study of T cells expressing NK-cell markers. TCRdb re-called the 5' RACE reads; one entry per CDR3 protein, DNA not given. The sample holds under 600,000 distinct CDR3 sequences. Sequenced material: blood T cells: a sorted CD56 or NKG2C T cell subset, CD4+ or CD8+ T cells, or bulk PBMC T cells (not recorded which). The source is a woman aged 45-65 years in good health. Each CDR3 is given with its conserved first and last residue. Fields, in order: V gene, J gene, CDR3 protein.

TRBV24-1	TRBJ2-2	CATSDLAGADTGELFF
TRBV12-3/TRBV12-4	TRBJ1-2	CASSFRQGAQDYGYTF
TRBV7-9	TRBJ2-1	CASSDLATSYNEQFF
TRBV7-8	TRBJ1-1	CASSLVLRRLSSGEAFF
TRBV20-1	TRBJ2-7	CSATNTGSRGYEQYF
TRBV5-1	TRBJ2-3	CASSPRGRPRTDTQYF
TRBV12-3/TRBV12-4	TRBJ2-1	CASGQSSGSDEQFF
TRBV15	TRBJ2-2	CATSGLDSNTGELFF
TRBV5-1	TRBJ2-2	CASSSDSSTGELFF
TRBV20-1	TRBJ2-3	CSAPDLREGRTDTQYF
TRBV29-1	TRBJ2-7	CSVSKGMTTRQYF